These T cell receptor beta chains were read from a single sample in a study of shared clonotypes between healthy human individuals. Produced via immunoSEQ multiplex PCR; TCRdb's table is partial and in-frame only. The sample shows over 2 million clones, approximately 90% of them seen only once. The sequencing input was naive CD4+ T cells from PBMCs. Receptor source: a man younger than 35 in good health. Some clones in this sample may be carry-over from other donors' samples. CDR3s include the opening cysteine and the closing phenylalanine or tryptophan. A D gene is named only where the DNA matches it firmly. Size is stated for part of the rows, as once, few or many counts, or as a class when the clone is expanded.

size,V,D,J,DNA,CDR3
.,TRBV28,.,TRBJ1-1,TGTGCCAGCAGTTTAGGAGGGACTGTCGCTGAAGCTTTCTTT,CASSLGGTVAEAFF
.,TRBV5-1,TRBD2,TRBJ2-7,TGCGCCAGCAGCTTGGCCTTGGCGGGAGGGGTCGAGCAGTACTTC,CASSLALAGGVEQYF
.,TRBV4-1,.,TRBJ2-5,TGCGCCAGCAGCCAAGATCCCCTAGCCCTCTGGGGGACCCAGTACTTC,CASSQDPLALWGTQYF
.,TRBV27,.,TRBJ1-1,TGTGCCAGCAGTTTATGGGGTAAAAGGAACACTGAAGCTTTCTTT,CASSLWGKRNTEAFF
.,TRBV5-6,TRBD2,TRBJ2-1,TGTGCCAGCAGCGAGGGACTAGCCGGCTACAATGAGCAGTTCTTC,CASSEGLAGYNEQFF
.,TRBV7-9,.,TRBJ2-1,TGTGCCAGCAGCTTAGAGTACGGCAATGAGCAGTTCTTC,CASSLEYGNEQFF
once,TRBV7-8,TRBD1,TRBJ2-1,TGTGCCAGCAGCTTACGCGGGACAGGGGGCTATAGTGAGCAGTTCTTC,CASSLRGTGGYSEQFF
.,TRBV7-9,.,TRBJ2-5,TGTGCCAGCAGCTTAATCGGGGGTAGAGAGACCCAGTACTTC,CASSLIGGRETQYF
.,TRBV20-1,TRBD1,TRBJ1-2,TGCAGCCCGACAGGGGTTGATGGCTACACCTTC,CSPTGVDGYTF
.,TRBV4-3,.,TRBJ1-1,TGCGCCAGCAGCCAAGATATGGGGATCGGAACTGAAGCTTTCTTT,CASSQDMGIGTEAFF
once,TRBV7-2,.,TRBJ2-1,TGTGCCAGCAGCTTTAGGGGCCCGAGCTCCTACAATGAGCAGTTCTTC,CASSFRGPSSYNEQFF
.,TRBV20-1,TRBD2,TRBJ2-1,TGCAGTGCTAGAGTCCTAGCGGGAACGTTCTTC,CSARVLAGTFF
.,TRBV2,.,TRBJ1-1,TGTGCCAGCTCTTCTTTGGGGGTCGATACTGAAGCTTTCTTT,CASSSLGVDTEAFF
.,TRBV18,.,TRBJ2-7,TGTGCCAGCTCACCCCTGGTGAGTGAAGGGGCCTACGAGCAGTACTTC,CASSPLVSEGAYEQYF
once,TRBV18,.,TRBJ2-1,TGTGCCAGCTCACCACCAGGTAGCGTAGCATACTACAATGAGCAGTTCTTC,CASSPPGSVAYYNEQFF
.,TRBV6-6,TRBD1,TRBJ1-1,TGTGCCAGCAGTTACCCGGGACAGGGGGCGACTGAAGCTTTCTTT,CASSYPGQGATEAFF
.,TRBV2,.,TRBJ2-2,TGTGCCAGCAGTGATCGGGGGACCGGGGAGCTGTTTTTT,CASSDRGTGELFF
.,TRBV28,.,TRBJ1-2,TGTGCCAGCAGGCCAGGGTCCCCAGGGGAAGGAGGCTACACCTTC,CASRPGSPGEGGYTF
.,TRBV15,TRBD1,TRBJ2-5,TGTGCCACCGCACGGACAGGGGGAGAGACCCAGTACTTC,CATARTGGETQYF
.,TRBV15,TRBD1,TRBJ2-7,TGTGCCACCAGCAGGACAGGGTTCTACGAGCAGTACTTC,CATSRTGFYEQYF
.,TRBV10-3,.,TRBJ1-5,TGTGCCATCAGTGAGTCGAGCTCCAGGGAAAACAATCAGCCCCAGCATTTT,CAISESSSRENNQPQHF
.,TRBV19,TRBD1,TRBJ1-1,TGTGCCAGTAGTATAGTAAAGGGACAGTGGCCCACTGAAGCTTTCTTT,CASSIVKGQWPTEAFF
few,TRBV7-9,.,TRBJ2-3,TGTGCCAGCAGCTCGAGCACAGATACGCAGTATTTT,CASSSSTDTQYF
.,TRBV7-2,.,TRBJ1-5,TGTGCCAGCAGCAGGGGGGGGGATAGCAATCAGCCCCAGCATTTT,CASSRGGDSNQPQHF
.,TRBV15,.,TRBJ2-1,TGTGCCACCAGCAGAGATCTGGCGGGCCTCGACGGTGAGCAGTTCTTC,CATSRDLAGLDGEQFF